Below are 20 T cell receptor beta chains sequenced from a single sample in a study of cytomegalovirus exposure and HLA in healthy donors. PCR involved 60 Vbeta and 13 Jbeta primers. Clones were read by immunoSEQ multiplex PCR, and TCRdb kept only the in-frame ones, dropping some. The repertoire holds about 140,000 clones, approximately 82% seen once, with 1.4% in the top ten. The sample was PBMCs. These receptors were collected from a man under 40 in good health and CMV-seropositive.

The chain has TRBV27 and TRBJ2-6; unclear D gene. The ends were cut back, 2 bases at V and 0 bases at J, with 5 bases in the middle. The length of the CDR3 is 15 residues. Germline lookup yields CDR1 MNHEY and CDR2 SMNVEV (reference sequence). CDR3 in amino acids: CASSLISSGANVLTF. For the CDR3, the DNA is TGTGCCAGCAGTTTAATTAGCTCTGGGGCCAACGTCCTGACTTTC.

Within the sample, this clone is large. This chain links TRBV5-5 with TRBJ2-7; D ambiguous. The CDR3 contains 11 residues. Deletions cut 3 bases from V and 4 bases from J, with 5 bases between. Looked up from germline, CDR1 is SGHKS and CDR2 is YYEKEE (reference sequence). Here the CDR3 DNA reads TGTGCCAGCAGCTGGCTGTACGAGCAGTACTTC. Protein sequence: CASSWLYEQYF. Supplemented by reference TRBV5-5 and TRBJ2-7, the full variable domain reads DAGVTQSPTHLIKTRGQQVTLRCSPISGHKSVSWYQQVLGQGPQFIFQYYEKEERGRGNFPDRFSARQFPNYSSELNVNALLLGDSALYLCASSWLYEQYFGPGTRLTVT.

V is TRBV6-1 and J is TRBJ2-2; maybe TRBD1 (5 bases). Trimming shortened V by 3 bases and J by 1 base, and 12 bases separated the two germline ends. The CDR3 spans 16 residues. Germline V gene data show CDR1 as MNHNS and CDR2 as SASEGT. The CDR3 spells CASSEGQGKNTGELFF. DNA of the CDR3: TGTGCCAGCAGTGAGGGCCAGGGTAAGAACACCGGGGAGCTGTTTTTT.

This chain uses TRBV19 with TRBJ2-7, with 10 bases matching TRBD1. Trimming at V came to 4 bases and at J to 6 bases, leaving 6 bases not matched to a gene. This CDR3 contains 14 residues. Germline CDR1 and CDR2: LNHDA and SQIVND (reference sequence). The CDR3 sequence is CASSTDRGNREQYF. The CDR3 DNA follows: TGTGCCAGTAGTACGGACAGGGGGAATCGCGAGCAGTACTTC.

The chain combines TRBV19 with TRBJ2-5; the match to TRBD1 covers 9 bases. Germline lookup yields CDR1 LNHDA and CDR2 SQIVND (reference sequence). Losses at the gene ends were 8 bases for V and 13 bases for J; bases not matched to a gene: 11. This CDR3 contains 12 residues. In DNA, the CDR3 is TGTGCCAGTGAGGACAGGGGCTCCGCCCCGTACTTC. Its protein product is CASEDRGSAPYF.

This chain uses TRBV27 with TRBJ2-5, with D possibly being TRBD2 (5 bases). The CDR3 contains 13 residues. Germline lookup yields CDR1 MNHEY and CDR2 SMNVEV (reference sequence). V was cut by 7 bases and J by 5 bases, with 14 bases left in between. This CDR3 is CASKLSGAETQYF. The CDR3 region has the DNA TGTGCCAGCAAACTGAGCGGAGCGGAGACCCAGTACTTC.

CDR3 loop: CASRPGSGANVLTF. The CDR3 bases are TGTGCCAGTAGGCCGGGCTCTGGGGCCAACGTCCTGACTTTC. The gene calls are TRBV19 and TRBJ2-6; D not resolved. Per the germline V gene, CDR1 is LNHDA and CDR2 is SQIVND (reference sequence). The V gene lost 6 bases and the J gene lost 0 bases, with 6 bases spanning the gap. This CDR3 is 14 amino acids long.

J is TRBJ1-1 and V is TRBV4-2; 9 bases are a match to TRBD1. V dropped 1 base and J dropped 7; count of bases not matched to a gene: 4. Germline lookup yields CDR1 LGHNA and CDR2 YNFKEQ. The CDR3 is made up of 14 amino acids. The CDR3 DNA sequence: TGTGCCAGCAGCCAAGGGGACAGGGCTAGTGAAGCTTTCTTT. It codes for CASSQGDRASEAFF.

The chain employs TRBV10-3 and TRBJ1-1; 7 positions agree with TRBD1. The germline V gene encodes CDR1 ENHRY and CDR2 SYGVKD. With 9 bases clipped from V and 3 bases from J, the junction kept 7 bases outside the gene matches. CDR3 length: 13 residues. CDR3 in amino acids: CAITGVRDTEAFF. DNA of the CDR3: TGTGCCATAACAGGGGTTCGGGACACTGAAGCTTTCTTT.

V usage is TRBV29-1 and J usage is TRBJ1-1; tentative D call: TRBD1 (5 bases). The CDR3 has 16 amino acids. Germline V gene sequence: CDR1 SQVTM, CDR2 ANQGSEA. V dropped 7 bases and J dropped 6 bases, with 27 bases sitting between them. The CDR3 spells CSAYRPRTESDSEAFF. Written as DNA, the CDR3 is TGCAGCGCTTACAGGCCCCGTACCGAATCAGATTCTGAAGCTTTCTTT.

The rearrangement joins TRBV6-1 to TRBJ2-7; TRBD1 aligns across 8 bases. With V trimmed by 0 bases and J by 0 bases, 1 base remained unmatched. This CDR3 spans 15 amino acids. CDR1 is MNHNS and CDR2 is SASEGT in the germline V gene. CDR3 nucleotides: TGTGCCAGCAGTGAAGCGCAGGGGGCCTCCTACGAGCAGTACTTC. This encodes CASSEAQGASYEQYF.

This chain links TRBV19 with TRBJ2-3; 10 bases are a match to TRBD2. This CDR3 has 17 amino acids. V trimming: 5 bases; J trimming: 3 bases; junction bases outside the gene matches: 11. Germline loops: CDR1 LNHDA, CDR2 SQIVND (reference sequence). CDR3 sequence: CASSSFPAGGPTDTQYF. In DNA form, the CDR3 reads TGTGCCAGTAGTTCTTTCCCAGCGGGAGGGCCTACAGATACGCAGTATTTT.

The V call is TRBV5-6, the J call TRBJ1-6; weak D call: TRBD1 (5 bases). The CDR3 is made up of 15 amino acids. Trimming removed 4 bases at V and 8 bases at J, with 16 bases between. Germline-derived CDR1 and CDR2 are SGHDT and YYEEEE. The CDR3 spells CASSPQGMNYSPLHF. The DNA of the CDR3 is TGTGCCAGCAGCCCCCAGGGTATGAATTATTCACCCCTCCACTTT.

The rearrangement uses TRBV29-1 and TRBJ2-1, with D possibly TRBD1 on 6 matching bases. V dropped 7 bases and J dropped 5 bases, with 18 bases sitting between them. The CDR3 is 14 residues long. CDR1 is SQVTM and CDR2 is ANQGSEA in the germline V gene. The CDR3 region is CSASDRRLHNEQFF. The CDR3 DNA reads as TGCAGCGCATCCGACAGGAGGCTTCACAATGAGCAGTTCTTC.

The rearrangement uses TRBV27 and TRBJ2-7, with TRBD1 as a possible D gene (6 bases). This CDR3 region has 14 residues. CDR1 and CDR2 from the germline V gene are MNHEY and SMNVEV (reference sequence). Trimming cost V 3 bases and J 1 base, with 10 bases left between them. Written as DNA, the CDR3 is TGTGCCAGCAGTTTGGCAGGGGTTTCCTACGAGCAGTACTTC. Its translation is CASSLAGVSYEQYF.

This rearrangement joins TRBV2 to TRBJ2-3; 11 bases agree with TRBD2. The CDR3 is made up of 16 amino acids. From germline, CDR1 is SNHLY and CDR2 FYNNEI. With V trimmed by 5 bases and J by 6 bases, 10 bases remained unmatched. CDR3 amino acids: CASSRLFSGGADTQYF. DNA of the CDR3: TGTGCCAGCAGTCGACTTTTTAGCGGGGGGGCGGATACGCAGTATTTT.

This clone was seen a handful of times. The chain joins TRBV14 to TRBJ2-7; tentative D call: TRBD2 (6 bases). The V end was cut by 0 bases, the J end by 2 bases, with 14 bases between. The CDR3 sequence is 16 residues long. Germline CDR1 reads SGHDN; CDR2 reads FVKESK. The CDR3 nucleotides are TGTGCCAGCAGCCAAGATCCCGGGAGCACCCCCTACGAGCAGTACTTC. It encodes CASSQDPGSTPYEQYF.

The J gene is TRBJ2-7, the V gene TRBV5-1; 12 nucleotides line up with TRBD1. This CDR3 has 14 amino acids. Looked up from germline, CDR1 is SGHRS and CDR2 is YFSETQ. The junction had 6 bases not matched to a gene; V was cut back by 4 bases and J by 7 bases. The CDR3 loop reads CASSIGTGGLEQYF. CDR3 nucleotides: TGCGCCAGCAGCATAGGGACAGGGGGCCTTGAGCAGTACTTC.

The sample holds one count of this clone. CDR3 sequence: CASSPPRGDGYTF. The CDR3 bases are TGTGCCAGCAGCCCGCCCCGGGGGGATGGCTACACCTTC. This chain links TRBV28 with TRBJ1-2; maybe TRBD1 (5 bases). V lost 6 bases to trimming and J lost 6 bases, with 14 bases between them. Germline CDR1 is MDHEN and CDR2 is SYDVKM. The CDR3 is made up of 13 amino acids.

Note on this clone: Other DNA sequences in the sample encode the same CDR3. This chain uses TRBV5-1 with TRBJ2-2; 7 bases align to TRBD1. The J segment lost 1 base and the V segment lost 2 bases, leaving 2 bases of the junction unmatched. CDR1 and CDR2 from the germline V gene are SGHRS and YFSETQ. The CDR3 extends over 15 amino acids. The CDR3 region is CASSLGTENTGELFF. In nucleotides, the CDR3 is TGCGCCAGCAGCTTAGGGACAGAGAACACCGGGGAGCTGTTTTTT.